Presented here are 13 T cell receptor beta chains from one specimen sequenced in a study of T-cell reconstitution after alpha-beta-depleted transplantation in children. Library preparation (for TCRbeta) was performed with unique molecular identifiers. TCRdb reprocessed the PCR reads with MiXCR, giving one entry per CDR3 protein. The table has approximately 200,000 distinct CDR3 sequences, about 14% seen once; the top ten hold over 10%. Material: PBMCs from the stem cell graft donor, obtained from the stem cell graft. These receptors were collected from a human donor who donated a stem cell graft to a child with acute lymphoblastic leukemia.

The chain combines TRBV7-6 with TRBJ1-5; D is ambiguous. Germline V gene lookup returns CDR1 SGHVS and CDR2 FNYEAQ. Trimming cost V 1 base and J 0 bases, with 10 bases left between them. CDR3 length: 16 amino acids. The CDR3 DNA is TGTGCCAGCAGCTTAGGGGAGGGTACTAGCAATCAGCCCCAGCATTTT. Translation: CASSLGEGTSNQPQHF.

The rearrangement uses TRBV7-2 and TRBJ2-7, with 7 bases lining up with TRBD2. CDR1 is SGHTA and CDR2 is FQGNSA in the germline V gene. The CDR3 loop spans 14 amino acids. The trim removed 7 bases at V and 2 bases at J, leaving 8 bases unmatched. CDR3 DNA: TGTGCCAGCACCGAACTAGCGTTCGCCTACGAGCAGTACTTC. It codes for CASTELAFAYEQYF. The full variable domain, its missing parts supplied by reference TRBV7-2 and TRBJ2-7, is GAGVSQSPSNKVTEKGKDVELRCDPISGHTALYWYRQSLGQGLEFLIYFQGNSAPDKSGLPSDRFSAERTGGSVSTLTIQRTQQEDSAVYLCASTELAFAYEQYFGPGTRLTVT.

There are many counts of this clonotype. The chain combines TRBV28 with TRBJ2-6; 7 nucleotides match TRBD1. The V gene's germline CDR1 is MDHEN and CDR2 SYDVKM. J was trimmed by 0 bases and V by 3 bases; bases with no gene match: 5. CDR3 length: 17 residues. CDR3 protein: CASSLRGQGSGANVLTF. The CDR3 region has the DNA TGTGCCAGCAGTTTGAGGGGGCAGGGCTCTGGGGCCAACGTCCTGACTTTC.

This clonotype was seen repeatedly, ten times or more. The rearrangement uses TRBV20-1 and TRBJ2-1; possibly TRBD1 or TRBD2 for D (5 bases each). There are 9 residues in the CDR3. Germline-derived CDR1 and CDR2 are DFQATT and SNEGSKA (reference sequence). The germline V and J ends were trimmed by 6 bases and 9 bases, with 6 bases remaining between them. Here the CDR3 reads CSAGTEQFF. CDR3 DNA sequence: TGCAGTGCAGGGACTGAGCAGTTCTTC.

Many counts were recorded for this clonotype. The gene calls are TRBV11-2 and TRBJ2-1, with D perhaps being TRBD1 or TRBD2 (5 bases each). V gave up 2 bases and J gave up 0 bases, with 8 bases separating them. The germline V gene encodes CDR1 SGHAT and CDR2 FQNNGV. This CDR3 has 15 amino acids. CDR3 in amino acids: CASSLWDVSYNEQFF. In DNA form, the CDR3 reads TGTGCCAGCAGCTTATGGGACGTCTCCTACAATGAGCAGTTCTTC.

This clonotype showed up many times. Here the CDR3 reads CASMSITYEQYF. The CDR3 DNA sequence: TGCGCCAGCATGTCCATCACCTACGAGCAGTACTTC. The chain joins TRBV5-1 to TRBJ2-7; D call uncertain. The CDR3 covers 12 residues. V was trimmed by 6 bases and J by 2 bases, leaving 9 bases between them. Germline V lookup: CDR1 SGHRS, CDR2 YFSETQ.

This clonotype was found many times. The V and J genes are TRBV28 and TRBJ1-1, with D unclear. The germline gives CDR1 MDHEN, CDR2 SYDVKM. Deletions cut 0 bases from V and 8 bases from J, with 4 bases between. This CDR3 is 11 amino acids long. The CDR3 nucleotides are TGTGCCAGCAGTTTATGGCAGGAAGCTTTCTTT. Its translation is CASSLWQEAFF.

This clonotype was counted at least ten times. The chain joins TRBV12-3 or TRBV12-4 to TRBJ2-3; TRBD1 matches at 10 bases. V shed 5 bases, J shed 5 bases, and the junction held 13 bases outside the gene matches. There are 17 residues in the CDR3. Here the CDR3 reads CASSTTAGTGVGDTQYF. The CDR3 region has the DNA TGTGCCAGCAGTACAACCGCCGGGACAGGGGTGGGAGATACGCAGTATTTT.

The chain couples TRBV19 to TRBJ2-1; 10 nucleotides match TRBD2. Germline values: CDR1 LNHDA, CDR2 SQIVND (reference sequence). Trimming at V came to 8 bases and at J to 8 bases, leaving 12 bases not matched to a gene. The CDR3 totals 15 residues. CDR3 nucleotide sequence: TGTGCCAGTCAGCCAGTATCTAGCGGGAGACATGAGCAGTTCTTC. Residues: CASQPVSSGRHEQFF.

In this sample, this clonotype turned up many times. This chain joins TRBV12-3 or TRBV12-4 and TRBJ1-2; TRBD1 matches at 9 bases. This CDR3 contains 12 residues. The trim removed 4 bases at V and 8 bases at J, leaving 2 bases unmatched. The CDR3, as DNA: TGTGCCAGCAGTTACAGGGGGCAAGGCTACACCTTC. Translated, it gives CASSYRGQGYTF.

This clonotype was observed a few times. The chain recombines TRBV10-3 with TRBJ1-2, with TRBD1 as a possible D gene (6 bases). Germline V gene sequence: CDR1 ENHRY, CDR2 SYGVKD. The V end lost 6 bases, the J end lost 6 bases, and 17 bases lay between the germline ends. The CDR3 runs to 14 residues. This CDR3 reads CAISERGGKDGYTF. CDR3 nucleotide sequence: TGTGCCATCAGCGAGAGGGGGGGTAAAGATGGCTACACCTTC.

This clonotype has ten or more counts. The V and J genes are TRBV20-1 and TRBJ2-7, with D perhaps matching TRBD2 (5 bases). The germline V gene has CDR1 DFQATT and CDR2 SNEGSKA (reference sequence). Trimming cost V 3 bases and J 5 bases, with 17 bases left between them. This CDR3 spans 14 amino acids. In nucleotides, the CDR3 is TGCAGTGCTAGGAACCCCGGGATGAGGGACGAGCAGTACTTC. This encodes CSARNPGMRDEQYF.

The rearrangement links TRBV29-1 to TRBJ2-1; D may be TRBD1 or TRBD2 (5 bases each). Looked up from germline, CDR1 is SQVTM and CDR2 is ANQGSEA. Trimming took 2 bases from V and 8 from J, leaving 19 bases between them. The CDR3 sequence is 15 residues long. CDR3 region: CSVERDEGTIDEQFF. The CDR3 region has the DNA TGCAGCGTTGAACGGGACGAGGGAACGATCGATGAGCAGTTCTTC.